This TCR beta chain stems from a study of cytomegalovirus exposure and HLA in healthy donors. PCR used 60 Vbeta primers and 13 Jbeta primers. Original processing notes: Among the unique TCR beta chains that a later analysis counted, about 81 million in all, 9.5 million to 12 million were shared. Generated by immunoSEQ multiplex PCR, the TCRdb table keeps only in-frame clones and is missing some. D and trimming were read from the DNA, whereas the V and J calls and clone size are those reported in that table. The sample has more than 95,000 clones, 78% seen once; the top ten hold under 2%. Germline V CDR1 and CDR2: GTSNPN, SVGIG (reference sequence). CDR3 size: 13 residues. The V segment lost 4 bases and the J segment 7 bases; nucleotides outside the gene matches: 7.

This clonotype originated in a woman in her 40s in good health and CMV-seronegative. Sequencing input: PBMCs. V gene TRBV30 combines with J gene TRBJ2-4; 7 bases are shared with TRBD1. CDR3 nucleotides: TGTGCCTGGACTACAGGGGTCGGTAACATTCAGTACTTC. Translating it yields CAWTTGVGNIQYF.